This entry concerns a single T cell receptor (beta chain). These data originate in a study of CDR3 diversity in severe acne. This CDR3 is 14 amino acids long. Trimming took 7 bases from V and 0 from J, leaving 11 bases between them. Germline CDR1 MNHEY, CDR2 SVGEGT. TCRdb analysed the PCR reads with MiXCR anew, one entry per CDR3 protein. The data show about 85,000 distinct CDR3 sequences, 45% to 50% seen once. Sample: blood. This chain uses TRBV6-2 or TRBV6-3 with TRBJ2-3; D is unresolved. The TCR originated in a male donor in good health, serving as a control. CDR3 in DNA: TGTGCCAGCACCCCTCTTGGGAGCACAGATACGCAGTATTTT. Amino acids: CASTPLGSTDTQYF.